One and the same sample provided the 18 T cell receptor beta chains below, sequenced in a study of blood T cell repertoires in COVID-19. Sequencing used immunoSEQ multiplex PCR; TCRdb keeps in-frame clones, though not all of them. The repertoire includes under 200,000 clones, about 90% of them detected once, and 20% to 25% sits in the top ten. The sequenced sample was peripheral blood. The receptors shown here come from a man in his 60s with active or convalescent COVID-19.

The genes are TRBV19 and TRBJ2-2; TRBD1 agrees at 7 bases. The ends lost 3 bases at V and 9 bases at J; junction bases unmatched: 7. This CDR3 region has 14 residues. Germline values: CDR1 LNHDA, CDR2 SQIVND (reference sequence). The CDR3 DNA is TGTGCCAGTAGTATGCCCGGGGACAGACGGGAGCTGTTTTTT. This encodes CASSMPGDRRELFF.

The table lists this clone with a count of one. J is TRBJ2-7 and V is TRBV3-1 (or the pseudogene TRBV3-2); 11 bases are a match to TRBD2. The V gene's germline CDR1 is LGHDT and CDR2 YNNKEL (reference sequence). With V trimmed by 1 base and J by 6 bases, 2 bases remained unmatched. This CDR3 spans 14 amino acids. CDR3 region: CASSQVAGGLEQYF. For the CDR3, the DNA is TGTGCCAGCAGCCAAGTAGCGGGGGGGCTCGAGCAGTACTTC.

The CDR3 DNA is TGTGCCAGCTCACCGGCCTTCTCTGGAAACACCATATATTTT. Protein: CASSPAFSGNTIYF. The gene calls are TRBV18 and TRBJ1-3; D is ambiguous. The CDR3 runs 14 residues. CDR1 and CDR2 (germline): KGHSH, LQKENI. The V and J ends lost 3 bases and 0 bases respectively, with 6 bases between them. Full variable domain (remainder filled in from reference TRBV18 and TRBJ1-3): NAGVMQNPRHLVRRRGQEARLRCSPMKGHSHVYWYRQLPEEGLKFMVYLQKENIIDESGMPKERFSAEFPKEGPSILRIQQVVRGDSAAYFCASSPAFSGNTIYFGEGSWLTVV.

This clone was observed a handful of times. The chain has TRBV4-2 and TRBJ2-7, with 9 nucleotides matching TRBD1. The CDR3 has 17 residues. The germline CDR1 and CDR2 sequences are LGHNA and YNFKEQ. With V trimmed by 4 bases and J by 1 base, 11 bases remained unmatched. CDR3 nucleotide sequence: TGTGCCAGCAGCCGCCCGTCCGGGACAGGGTCATCCTACGAGCAGTACTTC. This sequence encodes CASSRPSGTGSSYEQYF.

V gene TRBV6-5 combines with J gene TRBJ1-5, with D possibly TRBD1 on 5 matching bases. V lost 6 bases to trimming and J lost 0 bases, with 12 bases between them. This CDR3 is 15 amino acids long. Germline V gene lookup returns CDR1 MNHEY and CDR2 SVGAGI. CDR3 protein: CASSLQGYSNQPQHF. The DNA of the CDR3 is TGTGCCAGCAGCCTTCAGGGATATAGCAATCAGCCCCAGCATTTT.

The chain joins TRBV11-3 to TRBJ1-1; D ambiguous. The CDR3 loop spans 15 amino acids. Germline V gives CDR1 SGHNT, CDR2 YENEEA. The V and J ends lost 5 bases and 1 base respectively, with 14 bases between them. The CDR3 is CASSPPRDKNTEAFF. The DNA of the CDR3 is TGTGCCAGCAGCCCCCCGCGAGACAAGAACACTGAAGCTTTCTTT.

The chain links TRBV9 to TRBJ2-1; 7 bases are a match to TRBD1. Germline CDR1 reads SGDLS; CDR2 reads YYNGEE. Trimming removed 2 bases from V and 7 bases from J; junction bases left unmatched: 6. The CDR3 extends over 14 amino acids. CDR3 DNA sequence: TGTGCCAGCAGCGTTACAACACAGGGGAATGAGCAGTTCTTC. Translating gives CASSVTTQGNEQFF.

V and J are TRBV6-5 and TRBJ2-2, with TRBD1 identical over 9 bases. Germline trimming cut 0 bases from V and 9 bases from J; bases unmatched to any gene: 5. This CDR3 contains 15 residues. Germline V gene lookup returns CDR1 MNHEY and CDR2 SVGAGI. CDR3: CASSYSWDRDRELFF. The CDR3 DNA follows: TGTGCCAGCAGTTACTCCTGGGACAGGGACAGGGAGCTGTTTTTT.

This chain links TRBV12-5 with TRBJ1-6; D gene uncertain. The V gene's germline CDR1 is LGHNT and CDR2 FRNRAP. This CDR3 is built from 16 residues. The V end was cut by 7 bases, the J end by 0 bases, with 13 bases between. In DNA, the CDR3 is TGTGCTAGTGCCCGGACTGTCAGCTCCTATAATTCACCCCTCCACTTT. Encoded protein: CASARTVSSYNSPLHF.

This sequence joins TRBV4-1 and TRBJ1-1, with D hard to call. This CDR3 spans 16 amino acids. Germline V gene lookup returns CDR1 MGHRA and CDR2 YSYEKL. The V and J ends lost 0 bases and 1 base respectively, with 12 bases between them. In nucleotides, the CDR3 is TGCGCCAGCAGCCAAGATCTCGGACTTCCGAACACTGAAGCTTTCTTT. This encodes CASSQDLGLPNTEAFF.

The gene calls are TRBV19 and TRBJ2-2; 7 nucleotides agree with TRBD1. CDR3 length: 14 amino acids. J gave up 2 bases and V 11 bases, and 8 bases lay outside the gene matches. Germline V lookup: CDR1 LNHDA, CDR2 SQIVND (reference sequence). CDR3 protein: CASGQSINTGELFF. The CDR3 DNA sequence: TGTGCCTCGGGACAGTCGATCAACACCGGGGAGCTGTTTTTT.

The V and J genes are TRBV3-1 (or the pseudogene TRBV3-2) and TRBJ2-2; D is perhaps TRBD1 (5 bases). Trimming left V 6 bases short and J 2 bases short, with 7 bases between. From germline, CDR1 is LGHDT and CDR2 YNNKEL (reference sequence). This CDR3 region has 13 residues. The CDR3 region has the DNA TGTGCCAGCAGGGGGCCAAACACCGGGGAGCTGTTTTTT. It codes for CASRGPNTGELFF.

The chain employs TRBV12-3 or TRBV12-4 and TRBJ1-1; D unresolved. The length of the CDR3 is 12 residues. V was clipped by 6 bases and J by 4 bases, with 9 bases between them. The CDR3 loop reads CASSLQRTEAFF. The DNA of the CDR3 is TGTGCCAGCAGCCTGCAGCGCACTGAAGCTTTCTTT.

This chain connects TRBV7-3 to TRBJ2-3; TRBD2 matches 15 bases. This CDR3 spans 18 amino acids. The germline V gene has CDR1 SGHTA and CDR2 FQGTGA. Losses at the gene ends were 5 bases for V and 1 base for J; bases not matched to a gene: 7. The CDR3 coding sequence is TGTGCCAGCAGCCTAGGACTAGCGGGGGGGCTCGGCACAGATACGCAGTATTTT. It yields the protein CASSLGLAGGLGTDTQYF.

The J gene is TRBJ2-7, the V gene TRBV15; D gene uncertain. Per the germline V gene, CDR1 is LNHNV and CDR2 is YYDKDF (reference sequence). This CDR3 comprises 14 residues. Trimming took off 0 bases at V and 1 base at J, with 7 bases between the two ends. CDR3 bases: TGTGCCACCAGCAGAGAGGGCAGGTCCTACGAGCAGTACTTC. This translates into CATSREGRSYEQYF.

The V and J genes are TRBV4-1 and TRBJ2-5, with TRBD1 as a possible D gene (6 bases). CDR3 length equals 15 residues. The V gene's germline CDR1 is MGHRA and CDR2 YSYEKL. V was shortened by 3 bases and J by 0 bases, with 11 bases between the two germline ends. The CDR3 reads CASSQPDRDQETQYF. The CDR3 nucleotides read TGCGCCAGCAGCCAGCCGGACAGAGACCAAGAGACCCAGTACTTC.

A single count supports this clone. The chain employs TRBV6-6 and TRBJ1-6; possibly TRBD1 for D (5 bases). Trimming removed 8 bases at V and 9 bases at J, with 14 bases between. From germline, CDR1 is MNHNY and CDR2 SVGAGI (reference sequence). The CDR3 spans 13 residues. The CDR3 loop is CASYEQGSSPLHF. The CDR3 nucleotides read TGTGCCAGCTACGAGCAGGGAAGTTCACCCCTCCACTTT.

This chain's CDR3 is CATSRAAWGANEQFF. DNA of the CDR3: TGTGCCACCAGCAGAGCGGCGTGGGGAGCCAATGAGCAGTTCTTC. The chain employs TRBV15 and TRBJ2-1; the D gene is possibly TRBD2 (5 bases). The CDR3 is made up of 15 amino acids. V was clipped by 1 base and J by 6 bases, with 13 bases between them. The germline CDR1 and CDR2 sequences are LNHNV and YYDKDF (reference sequence). The whole variable domain, remainder taken from reference TRBV15 and TRBJ2-1, is DAMVIQNPRYQVTQFGKPVTLSCSQTLNHNVMYWYQQKSSQAPKLLFHYYDKDFNNEADTPDNFQSRRPNTSFCFLDIRSPGLGDTAMYLCATSRAAWGANEQFFGPGTRLTVL.